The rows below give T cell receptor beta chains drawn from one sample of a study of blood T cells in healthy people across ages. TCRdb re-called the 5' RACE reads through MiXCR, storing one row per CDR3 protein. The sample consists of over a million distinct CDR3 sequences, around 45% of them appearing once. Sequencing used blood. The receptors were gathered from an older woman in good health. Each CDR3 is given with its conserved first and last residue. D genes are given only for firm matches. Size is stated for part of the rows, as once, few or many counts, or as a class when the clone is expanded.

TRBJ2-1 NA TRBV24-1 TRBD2 CATSDPQSPTSGTYNEQFF TGTGCCACCAGTGACCCCCAGTCCCCAACTAGCGGGACATACAATGAGCAGTTCTTC
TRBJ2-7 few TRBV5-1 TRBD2 CASSLRSSGRAGSYEQYF TGCGCCAGCAGCTTGAGATCCAGCGGGAGGGCCGGATCCTACGAGCAGTACTTC
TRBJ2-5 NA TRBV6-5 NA CASSDDQEETQYF TGTGCCAGCAGTGACGACCAAGAGGAGACCCAGTACTTC
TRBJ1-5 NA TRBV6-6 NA CASSHAPDRAAQPQHF TGTGCCAGCAGTCATGCTCCCGACAGAGCTGCTCAGCCCCAGCATTTT
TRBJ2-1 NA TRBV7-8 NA CASSRQTTGGEQFF TGTGCCAGCAGCCGCCAAACCACGGGTGGTGAGCAGTTCTTC
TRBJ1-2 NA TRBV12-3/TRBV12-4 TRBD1 CASSPGQGDAVYGYTF TGTGCCAGCAGTCCCGGACAGGGGGACGCCGTCTATGGCTACACCTTC
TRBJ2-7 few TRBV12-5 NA CASGSAGAAEQYF TGTGCTAGTGGTTCCGCTGGGGCGGCCGAGCAGTACTTC
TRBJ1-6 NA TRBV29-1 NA CSAGTAMNSPPHF TGCAGCGCTGGGACGGCCATGAATTCACCCCCCCACTTT
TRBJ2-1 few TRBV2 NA CANKLDQSSYNEQFF TGTGCCAACAAACTAGATCAGAGCTCCTACAATGAGCAGTTCTTC
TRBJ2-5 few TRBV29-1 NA CSVGAGSYERYF NA
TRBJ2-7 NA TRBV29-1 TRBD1 CSAWTGVHNEQYF TGCAGCGCTTGGACAGGGGTCCACAATGAGCAGTACTTC
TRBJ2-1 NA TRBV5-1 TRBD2 CASSRPTSGRAVYNEQFF TGCGCCAGCAGCCGACCGACTAGCGGGAGGGCCGTTTACAATGAGCAGTTCTTC